This TCR beta chain was obtained from a study of T cells in Graves' hyperthyroidism and ophthalmopathy. This clonotype was counted a few times. Stable Graves' hyperthyroidism denoted no ophthalmopathy progression over 18 months. Not enrolled were patients with uncontrolled infection, other autoimmune disease, pregnancy or lactation. The TCR beta CDR3 regions underwent amplification using RNA transcripts as the source. RT-PCR in the first round (using the HTBI primer set) targeted the TCR CDR3. TCRdb reprocessed the multiplex PCR reads with MiXCR, giving one entry per CDR3 protein. This sample has some 440,000 distinct CDR3 sequences; approximately 14% occur once, and the top ten carry 13% to 15%. Looked up from germline, CDR1 is LGHNA and CDR2 is YNFKEQ. The CDR3 sequence is 16 residues long. Losses at the gene ends were 3 bases for V and 4 bases for J; bases not matched to a gene: 4.

This receptor was identified in a woman aged 18-29 years with Graves' hyperthyroidism. The chain joins TRBV4-2 to TRBJ2-7; 15 nucleotides match TRBD2. Sample: blood. The chain's CDR3 is CASSQEGTSGRYEQYF. As DNA, the CDR3 is TGTGCCAGCAGCCAGGAGGGGACTAGCGGGAGGTACGAGCAGTACTTC.